The clone carrying this T cell receptor beta chain was counted at least ten times. These data originate in a study of low-dose radiotherapy and immunotherapy resistance in tumors. Alpha and beta chains were covered, as first-strand cDNA relied on TRAV- and TRBV-specific primers. TCRs were amplified for 15 to 25 PCR cycles with a constant-region primer and V-primer adapter. MiXCR, run by TCRdb on the reads, gives a single entry per CDR3 protein. Here the sample spans about 97,000 distinct CDR3 sequences, 20% to 25% being singletons. The time point was: after trial treatment. Treatment meaning: LDRT plus nivolumab, ipilimumab, low-dose cyclophosphamide and aspirin (RACIN trial). There are 11 residues in the CDR3. The V end was cut by 6 bases, the J end by 3 bases, with 6 bases between. Germline-derived CDR1 and CDR2 are PRHDT and FYEKMQ (reference sequence).

This sequence originates from a male donor with prostate cancer. The source was PBMCs, collected after low-dose radiotherapy plus immunotherapy. J is TRBJ2-7 and V is TRBV13; D call uncertain. The CDR3 region has the DNA TGTGCCAGCAGGCAAAGCTACGAGCAGTACTTC. Protein product: CASRQSYEQYF.